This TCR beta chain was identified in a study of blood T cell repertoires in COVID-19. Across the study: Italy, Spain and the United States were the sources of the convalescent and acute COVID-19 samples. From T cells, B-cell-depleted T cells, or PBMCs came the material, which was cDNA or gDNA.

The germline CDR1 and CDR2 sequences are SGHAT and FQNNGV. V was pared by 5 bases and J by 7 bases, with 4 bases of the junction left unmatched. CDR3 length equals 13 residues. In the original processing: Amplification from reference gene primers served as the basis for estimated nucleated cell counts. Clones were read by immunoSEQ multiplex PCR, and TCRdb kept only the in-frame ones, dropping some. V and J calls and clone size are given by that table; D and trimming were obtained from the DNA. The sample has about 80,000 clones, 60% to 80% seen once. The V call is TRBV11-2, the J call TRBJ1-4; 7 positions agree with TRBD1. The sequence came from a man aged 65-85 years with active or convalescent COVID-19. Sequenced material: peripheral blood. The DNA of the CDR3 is TGTGCCAGCAGCAGGGACAGAGCTGAAAAACTGTTTTTT. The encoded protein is CASSRDRAEKLFF.